A single sample gave rise to the 5 T cell receptor beta chains below, sequenced in a study of graft-versus-host responses after intestinal transplantation. Sequencing was performed with immunoSEQ multiplex PCR; in TCRdb, only in-frame clones are kept and a portion is missing. In the table there are 150,000 or so clones, around 90% of which are singletons. Their antigens are not known. The material was unstimulated CD4+ T cells sorted from spleen or lymph node cells, obtained before intestinal transplant. The receptors were sampled from a human donor who received an intestinal transplant.

The chain carries TRBV7-8 and TRBJ2-5, with 10 bases that match TRBD2. Germline V lookup: CDR1 SGHVS, CDR2 FQNEAQ. This CDR3 is 15 amino acids long. Losses at the gene ends were 2 bases for V and 3 bases for J; bases not matched to a gene: 3. CDR3 protein: CASSLQGLAEETQYF. The CDR3 coding sequence is TGTGCCAGCAGCTTACAAGGACTAGCGGAAGAGACCCAGTACTTC. Full variable domain (remainder filled in from reference TRBV7-8 and TRBJ2-5): GAGVSQSPRYKVAKRGQDVALRCDPISGHVSLFWYQQALGQGPEFLTYFQNEAQLDKSGLPSDRFFAERPEGSVSTLKIQRTQQEDSAVYLCASSLQGLAEETQYFGPGTRLLVL.

The table lists this clone with a few counts. The chain links TRBV6-1 to TRBJ2-7; 8 bases fit TRBD2. The CDR3 loop spans 17 amino acids. V shed 1 base, J shed 7 bases, and the junction held 15 bases outside the gene matches. Germline values: CDR1 MNHNS, CDR2 SASEGT. The CDR3 is CASSEGIGVAGSIEQYF. The CDR3 bases are TGTGCCAGCAGTGAAGGGATCGGAGTAGCGGGGTCTATAGAGCAGTACTTC.

The genes are TRBV19 and TRBJ1-5; 7 bases are a match to TRBD1. The CDR3 spans 14 residues. J lost 7 bases, V lost 3 bases, and 6 bases had no gene match. Germline CDR1 LNHDA, CDR2 SQIVND (reference sequence). CDR3 nucleotide sequence: TGTGCCAGTAGTATGGAAACAGGGGCCCAGCCCCAGCATTTT. The encoded protein is CASSMETGAQPQHF.

The chain joins TRBV5-4 to TRBJ2-3; 7 bases are shared with TRBD2. Germline CDR1 is SGHNT and CDR2 is YYREEE (reference sequence). V gave up 4 bases and J gave up 6 bases; unmatched junction bases: 14. The CDR3 spans 16 residues. The CDR3 sequence: CASSPGLAASGDTQYF. CDR3 DNA: TGTGCCAGCAGCCCCGGGCTAGCGGCAAGCGGGGATACGCAGTATTTT.

The gene calls are TRBV30 and TRBJ1-2; D is undetermined. The germline CDR1 and CDR2 sequences are GTSNPN and SVGIG (reference sequence). The CDR3 is 8 amino acids. V lost 6 bases, J lost 6 bases, and 2 bases lay in between. In DNA form, the CDR3 reads TGTGCCTGTGATGGCTACACCTTC. Translated: CACDGYTF. Full variable domain (outside the CDR3, taken from reference TRBV30 and TRBJ1-2): SQTIHQWPATLVQPVGSPLSLECTVEGTSNPNLYWYRQAAGRGLQLLFYSVGIGQISSEVPQNLSASRPQDRQFILSSKKLLLSDSGFYLCACDGYTFGSGTRLTVV.